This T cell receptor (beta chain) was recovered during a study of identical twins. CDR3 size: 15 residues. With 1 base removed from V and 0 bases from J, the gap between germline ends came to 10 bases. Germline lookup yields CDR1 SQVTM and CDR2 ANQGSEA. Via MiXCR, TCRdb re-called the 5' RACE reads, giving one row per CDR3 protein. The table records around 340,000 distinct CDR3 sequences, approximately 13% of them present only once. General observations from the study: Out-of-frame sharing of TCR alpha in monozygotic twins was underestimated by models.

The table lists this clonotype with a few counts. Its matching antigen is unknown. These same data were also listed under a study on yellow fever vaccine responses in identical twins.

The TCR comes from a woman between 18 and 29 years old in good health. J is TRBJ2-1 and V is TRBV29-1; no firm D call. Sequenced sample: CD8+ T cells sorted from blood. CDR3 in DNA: TGCAGCGTTGAAGCGACTGAAAGCTCCTACAATGAGCAGTTCTTC. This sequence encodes CSVEATESSYNEQFF.